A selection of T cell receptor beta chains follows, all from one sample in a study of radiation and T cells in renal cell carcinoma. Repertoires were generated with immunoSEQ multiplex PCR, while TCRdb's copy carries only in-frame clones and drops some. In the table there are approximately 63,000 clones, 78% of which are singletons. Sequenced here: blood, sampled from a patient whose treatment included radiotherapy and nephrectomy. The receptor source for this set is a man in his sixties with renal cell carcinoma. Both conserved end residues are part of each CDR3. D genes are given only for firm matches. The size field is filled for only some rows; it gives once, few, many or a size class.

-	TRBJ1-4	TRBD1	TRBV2	CASSTRTGVATNEKLFF	TGTGCCAGCAGTACACGGACAGGGGTGGCAACTAATGAAAAACTGTTTTTT
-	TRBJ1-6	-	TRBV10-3	CAISEGPINSPLHF	TGTGCCATCAGTGAAGGGCCGATTAATTCACCCCTCCACTTT
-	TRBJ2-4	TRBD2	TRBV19	CASSMLTRTSKNIQYF	TGTGCCAGTAGTATGTTAACTAGGACTAGCAAAAACATTCAGTACTTC
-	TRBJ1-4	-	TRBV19	CASSQAEQKDEKLFF	TGTGCCAGTAGTCAGGCAGAACAGAAGGATGAAAAACTGTTTTTT
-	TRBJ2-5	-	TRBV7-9	CASSLGRHGETQYF	TGTGCCAGCAGCTTAGGGAGACACGGGGAGACCCAGTACTTC
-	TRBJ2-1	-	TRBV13	CASSQRGSSYNEQFF	TGTGCCAGCAGCCAACGGGGGAGCTCCTACAATGAGCAGTTCTTC
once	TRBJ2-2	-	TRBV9	CASSPTGGQNTGELFF	TGTGCCAGCAGCCCAACCGGGGGGCAGAACACCGGGGAGCTGTTTTTT
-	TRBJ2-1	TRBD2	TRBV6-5	CASSYSAGVRYNEQFF	TGTGCCAGCAGTTACTCGGCGGGAGTGAGGTACAATGAGCAGTTCTTC
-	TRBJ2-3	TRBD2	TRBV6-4	CASSRLAGRDTQYF	TGTGCCAGCAGTCGACTAGCGGGAAGGGATACGCAGTATTTT
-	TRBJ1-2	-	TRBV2	CASSEVIGLRDYGYTF	TGTGCCAGCAGTGAAGTCATAGGGTTACGGGACTATGGCTACACCTTC
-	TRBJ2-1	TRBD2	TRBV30	CAWSGGATGLAGNEQFF	TGTGCCTGGAGTGGGGGTGCTACCGGACTAGCGGGCAATGAGCAGTTCTTC
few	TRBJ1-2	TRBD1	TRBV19	CASSIGTGATWGYTF	TGTGCCAGTAGTATCGGGACAGGGGCTACCTGGGGCTACACCTTC
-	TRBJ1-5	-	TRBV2	CASIQTQGTGQPQHF	TGTGCCAGCATCCAGACCCAGGGTACGGGGCAGCCCCAGCATTTT
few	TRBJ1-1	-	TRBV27	CASSSPGRPEAFF	TGTGCCAGCAGTTCCCCGGGGCGCCCTGAAGCTTTCTTT
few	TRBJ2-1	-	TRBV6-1	CASSRTGEQFF	TGTGCCAGCTCCCGAACTGGTGAGCAGTTCTTC
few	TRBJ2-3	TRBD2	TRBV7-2	CASSLGLAGLDTQYF	TGTGCCAGCAGCTTAGGGCTAGCGGGCCTCGATACGCAGTATTTT
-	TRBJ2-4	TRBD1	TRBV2	CASSSTGAGAKNIQYF	TGTGCCAGCAGTTCGACAGGGGCGGGAGCCAAAAACATTCAGTACTTC
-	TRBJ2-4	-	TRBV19	CASSNRGGNIQYF	TGTGCCAGTAGTAACAGGGGAGGAAACATTCAGTACTTC
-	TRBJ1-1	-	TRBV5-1	CASSFRVDTEAFF	TGCGCCAGCAGCTTCAGGGTGGACACTGAAGCTTTCTTT
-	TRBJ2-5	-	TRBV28	CASRTGDRVETQYF	TGTGCCAGCAGAACGGGAGACAGGGTTGAGACCCAGTACTTC
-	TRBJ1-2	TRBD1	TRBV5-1	CASSLGLGSGGTSYGYTF	TGCGCCAGCAGCTTAGGATTGGGGTCAGGGGGAACGAGCTATGGCTACACCTTC
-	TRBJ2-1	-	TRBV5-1	CASSLDRPHNEQFF	TGCGCCAGCAGCTTGGATCGGCCGCACAATGAGCAGTTCTTC
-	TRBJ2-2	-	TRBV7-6	CASSPEGFYETGELFF	TGTGCCAGCAGCCCCGAGGGGTTCTATGAAACCGGGGAGCTGTTTTTT
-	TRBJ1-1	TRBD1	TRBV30	CAWSQGQGAFTEAFF	TGTGCCTGGAGTCAAGGGCAGGGGGCATTCACTGAAGCTTTCTTT
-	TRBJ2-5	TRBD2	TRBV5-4	CASSLALRGMGETQYF	TGTGCCAGCAGCTTGGCGTTGCGGGGGATGGGAGAGACCCAGTACTTC
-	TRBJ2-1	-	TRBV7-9	CASSSDHYGEQFF	TGTGCCAGCAGCTCAGACCACTATGGTGAGCAGTTCTTC
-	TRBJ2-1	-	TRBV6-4	CASSVGGWGQNEQFF	TGTGCCAGCAGTGTCGGGGGCTGGGGGCAGAATGAGCAGTTCTTC
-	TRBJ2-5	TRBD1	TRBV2	CASRRPGQAQETQYF	TGTGCCAGCAGACGACCCGGACAGGCCCAAGAGACCCAGTACTTC
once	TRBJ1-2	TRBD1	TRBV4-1	CASSPESGQGAYYGYTF	TGCGCCAGCAGCCCGGAAAGTGGACAGGGGGCTTACTATGGCTACACCTTC
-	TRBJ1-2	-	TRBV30	CAWSVEDTPSYTF	TGTGCCTGGAGTGTTGAGGACACCCCTAGCTACACCTTC
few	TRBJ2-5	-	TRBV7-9	CASSLDDFQETQYF	TGTGCCAGCAGCTTAGACGACTTCCAAGAGACCCAGTACTTC
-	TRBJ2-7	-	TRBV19	CASSIVFGEQYF	TGTGCCAGTAGTATTGTTTTCGGGGAGCAGTACTTC
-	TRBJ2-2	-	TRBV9	CASSAGQNTGELFF	TGTGCCAGCAGCGCAGGACAGAACACCGGGGAGCTGTTTTTT
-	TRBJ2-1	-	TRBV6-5	CASSLRTDNNEQFF	TGTGCCAGCAGCCTAAGGACAGATAACAATGAGCAGTTCTTC
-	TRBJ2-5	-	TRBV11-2	CASSRLGGGLETQYF	TGTGCCAGCAGCCGCCTAGGGGGGGGCCTAGAGACCCAGTACTTC
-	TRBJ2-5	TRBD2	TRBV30	CAWGTSAETQYF	TGTGCCTGGGGGACTAGTGCTGAGACCCAGTACTTC
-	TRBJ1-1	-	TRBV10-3	CATRENTEAFF	TGTGCCACCAGGGAGAACACTGAAGCTTTCTTT